These 12 T cell receptor beta chains share one sample of origin, sequenced in a study of blood T cells in healthy people across ages. A second PCR, run for about 7 to 11 cycles, used a sample-barcoded 5' primer plus a J-beta primer mix. TCRdb reanalysed the 5' RACE reads using MiXCR and keeps one entry per CDR3 protein. The sample has under 2 million distinct CDR3 sequences, about 31% seen once. The sample comprised blood. Receptor source: a woman younger than 45 in good health.

The chain joins TRBV7-3 to TRBJ2-1; 12 nucleotides match TRBD2. Germline CDR1 is SGHTA and CDR2 is FQGTGA. This CDR3 region has 16 residues. Trimming took 4 bases from V and 5 from J; bases not matched to a gene: 6. As DNA, the CDR3 is TGTGCCAGCAGCTCGACTAGCGGGAGCCTTCACAATGAGCAGTTCTTC. Its protein is CASSSTSGSLHNEQFF.

This clonotype has more than one count but fewer than ten. The chain combines TRBV6-1 with TRBJ2-7; tentative D call: TRBD1 (6 bases). Trimming took off 2 bases at V and 7 bases at J, with 21 bases between the two ends. CDR1 is MNHNS and CDR2 is SASEGT in the germline V gene. The CDR3 contains 16 residues. CDR3 nucleotide sequence: TGTGCCAGCAGTGAACTTGATCAGGCCGAGGGGGAGGAGCAGTACTTC. Protein product: CASSELDQAEGEEQYF.

This clonotype has a single count. Its ends do not fully match the called genes, so a read error is possible. The gene calls are TRBV4-1 and TRBJ2-6; TRBD1 aligns across 8 bases. Germline CDR1 MGHRA, CDR2 YSYEKL. The CDR3 has 16 amino acids. This CDR3 is CASSQVDRARASVLTF. The CDR3 nucleotides are TGCGCCAGCAGCCAAGTGGACAGGGCAAGGGCCAGCGTCCTGACTTTC.

This clonotype turned up a few times. The chain links TRBV4-1 to TRBJ1-5, with D tentatively TRBD1 (5 bases). Germline values: CDR1 MGHRA, CDR2 YSYEKL. V lost 0 bases, J lost 7 bases, and 13 bases lay in between. CDR3 length equals 15 residues. The CDR3 here is CASSQEGVGEQPQHF. CDR3 DNA: TGCGCCAGCAGCCAAGAAGGGGTCGGGGAACAGCCCCAGCATTTT.

This clonotype was counted only a few times. This rearrangement joins TRBV20-1 to TRBJ2-5, with TRBD2 matching over 9 bases. The CDR3 has 16 amino acids. Germline lookup yields CDR1 DFQATT and CDR2 SNEGSKA (reference sequence). Trimming removed 6 bases from V and 5 bases from J; junction bases left unmatched: 16. For the CDR3, the DNA is TGCAGTGCGAAGGCCCCCGCGGGAGGGCCTAGGGAGACCCAGTACTTC. Protein: CSAKAPAGGPRETQYF.

The table lists this clonotype with many counts. This chain links TRBV4-1 with TRBJ2-1; D might be TRBD2 (5 bases). V was cut by 3 bases and J by 5 bases, with 20 bases left in between. The CDR3 covers 17 residues. The germline V gene encodes CDR1 MGHRA and CDR2 YSYEKL. CDR3 in DNA: TGCGCCAGCAGCCAGCCCCATGGACTGCTGGATGACAATGAGCAGTTCTTC. Its protein is CASSQPHGLLDDNEQFF.

This sequence joins TRBV29-1 and TRBJ1-2; D ambiguous. V lost 5 bases and J 4 bases, leaving 14 bases between the germline ends. CDR3 size: 13 residues. The germline V gene has CDR1 SQVTM and CDR2 ANQGSEA. In nucleotides, the CDR3 is TGCAGCGTTTTAAGGGCAGAGCTCTATGGCTACACCTTC. It codes for CSVLRAELYGYTF.

Comment on this clonotype: It may be a read error: a sequence one base away is much more abundant. This chain uses TRBV12-3 or TRBV12-4 with TRBJ2-1, with D perhaps TRBD1 or TRBD2 (6 bases each). The CDR3 is made up of 11 amino acids. The V end was cut by 0 bases, the J end by 15 bases, with 9 bases between. The DNA for the CDR3 is TGTGCCAGCAGTTTAGCGGGGGGCCGGTTCTTC. Encoded protein: CASSLAGGRFF.

This clonotype appeared a single time. The rearrangement links TRBV7-3 to TRBJ2-2, with 13 bases lining up with TRBD2. Germline-derived CDR1 and CDR2 are SGHTA and FQGTGA. CDR3 length: 19 residues. Trimming removed 3 bases from V and 5 bases from J; junction bases left unmatched: 12. This CDR3 reads CASSFSGTSGVTGTGELFF. The CDR3 DNA is TGTGCCAGCAGCTTTTCCGGGACTAGCGGGGTTACGGGGACCGGGGAGCTGTTTTTT.

The V and J genes are TRBV5-1 and TRBJ1-2; the D is unclear. This CDR3 is 14 amino acids long. Germline CDR1 SGHRS, CDR2 YFSETQ. Between the trimmed V and J ends, which lost 0 bases and 4 bases, there was a span of 10 bases. CDR3 region: CASSLEGNGYGYTF. In DNA, the CDR3 is TGCGCCAGCAGCTTGGAAGGTAATGGCTATGGCTACACCTTC.

V and J are TRBV6-2 or TRBV6-3 and TRBJ2-7, with 10 positions matching TRBD2. V was pared by 5 bases and J by 1 base, with 11 bases of the junction left unmatched. CDR1 MNHEY and CDR2 SVGEGT come from the germline V gene. The CDR3 loop spans 17 amino acids. This CDR3 reads CASSRNPGLARSYEQYF. The CDR3 region has the DNA TGTGCCAGCAGTCGGAATCCGGGACTAGCGAGATCCTACGAGCAGTACTTC.

This clonotype was seen more than once but under ten times. The J gene is TRBJ2-5, the V gene TRBV6-1; the match to TRBD2 covers 11 bases. The CDR3 runs to 15 residues. Per germline, CDR1 MNHNS and CDR2 SASEGT. Trimming cost V 6 bases and J 1 base; bases outside gene matches: 4. DNA of the CDR3: TGTGCCAGCAGGGGGGGGACTAGCGGCCAAGAGACCCAGTACTTC. As protein: CASRGGTSGQETQYF.